The 32 T cell receptor beta chains presented below share a single source sample, sequenced in a study of shared clonotypes between healthy human individuals. Some clones are missing from TCRdb's copy, which holds only in-frame ones; the method was immunoSEQ multiplex PCR. Altogether about 680,000 clones are present, around four fifths being singletons, with the ten largest covering roughly 2%. Sequencing was performed on memory CD4+ T cells sorted from blood. Subset specified: CD45RA-negative fraction. These receptors were taken from a woman aged 25 to 45 in good health.

Notes on this clone: The same CDR3 is also encoded by other DNA sequences in this sample. The V and J genes are TRBV19 and TRBJ2-7, with D hard to call. This CDR3 comprises 11 residues. V lost 5 bases and J 6 bases, leaving 8 bases between the germline ends. CDR1 and CDR2 from the germline V gene are LNHDA and SQIVND (reference sequence). The CDR3 DNA reads TGTGCCAGTAGTGGCGGTTCCGAGCAGTACTTC. Its protein is CASSGGSEQYF.

The rearrangement links TRBV28 to TRBJ1-1; D is perhaps TRBD1 (6 bases). The CDR3 totals 16 residues. CDR1 and CDR2 from the germline V gene are MDHEN and SYDVKM. The germline V and J ends were trimmed by 3 bases and 1 base, with 15 bases remaining between them. The CDR3 loop reads CASSFSDSVRNTEAFF. Here the CDR3 DNA reads TGTGCCAGCAGTTTTTCGGACAGCGTGAGGAACACTGAAGCTTTCTTT.

This sequence joins TRBV4-2 and TRBJ1-1; D perhaps matches TRBD1 (6 bases). V lost 4 bases to trimming and J lost 6 bases, with 15 bases between them. CDR1 is LGHNA and CDR2 is YNFKEQ in the germline V gene. The CDR3 sequence is 14 residues long. In DNA form, the CDR3 reads TGTGCCAGCAGCCCCGCGGGGGCGCCGGCTGAAGCTTTCTTT. This translates into CASSPAGAPAEAFF.

The genes are TRBV7-2 and TRBJ2-7; the match to TRBD2 covers 8 bases. V shed 1 base and J 4 bases; nucleotides not matched to a gene: 6. CDR3 length: 15 amino acids. Germline V gene data show CDR1 as SGHTA and CDR2 as FQGNSA. The CDR3 coding sequence is TGTGCCAGCAGCTTAGAATACGGGAGGGCATACGAGCAGTACTTC. As protein: CASSLEYGRAYEQYF.

This rearrangement joins TRBV18 to TRBJ2-5; TRBD1 is a possible D gene (6 bases). The germline V gene encodes CDR1 KGHSH and CDR2 LQKENI. Trimming took off 2 bases at V and 3 bases at J, with 13 bases between the two ends. This CDR3 is 15 amino acids long. CDR3 coding DNA: TGTGCCAGCTCACCAGGACAGACCCGAGAAGAGACCCAGTACTTC. Protein: CASSPGQTREETQYF. Variable domain in full (rest from reference TRBV18 and TRBJ2-5): NAGVMQNPRHLVRRRGQEARLRCSPMKGHSHVYWYRQLPEEGLKFMVYLQKENIIDESGMPKERFSAEFPKEGPSILRIQQVVRGDSAAYFCASSPGQTREETQYFGPGTRLLVL.

The chain is built from TRBV27 and TRBJ2-6; tentative D call: TRBD1 (6 bases). The ends were cut back, 11 bases at V and 1 base at J, with 18 bases in the middle. Germline V gene lookup returns CDR1 MNHEY and CDR2 SMNVEV (reference sequence). This CDR3 is 16 amino acids long. The CDR3 is CAAQGRGSSGANVLTF. The CDR3 region has the DNA TGTGCCGCCCAGGGCAGGGGATCTTCTGGGGCCAACGTCCTGACTTTC.

CDR3 DNA: TGCAGCGCCGTGGGGGGGGTTGATGACATTCAGTACTTC. Its translation: CSAVGGVDDIQYF. V is TRBV29-1 and J is TRBJ2-4, with 7 bases lining up with TRBD2. The V gene's germline CDR1 is SQVTM and CDR2 ANQGSEA. The CDR3 consists of 13 residues. Losses at the gene ends were 7 bases for V and 8 bases for J; bases not matched to a gene: 11.

Points on this clone: A much more abundant neighbour one base away suggests this may be a read error. The CDR3 DNA is TGTGCCAGCGGGCAGAGCAATCAGCCCCAGCATTTT. Amino acids: CASGQSNQPQHF. V is TRBV7-9 and J is TRBJ1-5, with D uncertain. Germline CDR1 is SEHNR and CDR2 is FQNEAQ (reference sequence). Trimming shortened V by 8 bases and J by 1 base, and 6 bases separated the two germline ends. The CDR3 contains 12 residues. Using reference TRBV7-9 and TRBJ1-5 for the parts outside the CDR3, the full variable domain is DTGVSQNPRHKITKRGQNVTFRCDPISEHNRLYWYRQTLGQGPEFLTYFQNEAQLEKSRLLSDRFSAERPKGSFSTLEIQRTEQGDSAMYLCASGQSNQPQHFGDGTRLSIL.

This chain links TRBV5-1 with TRBJ2-2; D unresolved. From germline, CDR1 is SGHRS and CDR2 YFSETQ. V dropped 4 bases and J dropped 2 bases, with 15 bases sitting between them. This CDR3 spans 16 amino acids. The CDR3 nucleotides are TGCGCCAGCAGCGGCGTTGGGTCCTCCAACACCGGGGAGCTGTTTTTT. Translation: CASSGVGSSNTGELFF.

This clone was detected many times. The chain combines TRBV15 with TRBJ1-1; D may be TRBD1 (6 bases). The CDR3 consists of 15 residues. Looked up from germline, CDR1 is LNHNV and CDR2 is YYDKDF (reference sequence). Trimming took off 0 bases at V and 5 bases at J, with 13 bases between the two ends. The CDR3 region is CATSRDSSGATEAFF. CDR3 bases: TGTGCCACCAGCAGAGATAGCTCAGGGGCGACTGAAGCTTTCTTT. The variable domain in full, with the rest retrieved from reference TRBV15 and TRBJ1-1, is DAMVIQNPRYQVTQFGKPVTLSCSQTLNHNVMYWYQQKSSQAPKLLFHYYDKDFNNEADTPDNFQSRRPNTSFCFLDIRSPGLGDTAMYLCATSRDSSGATEAFFGQGTRLTVV.

V gene TRBV6-6 combines with J gene TRBJ1-3, with D perhaps matching TRBD1 (5 bases). The CDR3 sequence is 14 residues long. Germline V CDR1 and CDR2: MNHNY, SVGAGI (reference sequence). Trimming shortened V by 4 bases and J by 3 bases, and 10 bases separated the two germline ends. Written as DNA, the CDR3 is TGTGCCAGCAGTTCCTGGGGGGTTGGAAACACCATATATTTT. It yields the protein CASSSWGVGNTIYF.

This CDR3 is CASSATGETQYF. The CDR3 DNA reads as TGTGCCAGCAGCGCTACAGGGGAGACCCAGTACTTC. The chain carries TRBV11-2 and TRBJ2-5; perhaps TRBD1 as D (6 bases). Between the trimmed V and J ends, which lost 5 bases and 5 bases, there was a span of 9 bases. The CDR3 has 12 amino acids. The germline V gene encodes CDR1 SGHAT and CDR2 FQNNGV.

Regarding this clone: The sample has other DNA sequences that encode this CDR3 too. V gene TRBV2 combines with J gene TRBJ1-5; tentatively, D is TRBD1 (5 bases). Germline V gives CDR1 SNHLY, CDR2 FYNNEI. V was pared by 4 bases and J by 6 bases, with 10 bases between. The CDR3 covers 13 residues. The CDR3 sequence: CASSVGGGQPQHF. In DNA form, the CDR3 reads TGTGCCAGCAGTGTGGGGGGGGGTCAGCCCCAGCATTTT.

This clone was recorded only once. This rearrangement joins TRBV6-1 to TRBJ2-7; 10 positions match TRBD1. Germline-derived CDR1 and CDR2 are MNHNS and SASEGT. The V gene end was trimmed by 8 bases and the J gene end by 6 bases; junction bases not matched to a gene: 13. CDR3 length equals 15 residues. In DNA, the CDR3 is TGTGCCAGCCGAATTGGGGACAGGGGAAGCGGCGAGCAGTACTTC. Translating gives CASRIGDRGSGEQYF.

This chain joins TRBV5-1 and TRBJ2-1; 12 nucleotides agree with TRBD2. The CDR3 sequence is 18 residues long. J gave up 5 bases and V 9 bases, and 18 bases lay outside the gene matches. Germline assignment: CDR1 SGHRS and CDR2 YFSETQ. CDR3 in DNA: TGCGCCACCAGATCCTGGCTAGCGGGAGGGGGGGCACACAATGAGCAGTTCTTC. Translated, it gives CATRSWLAGGGAHNEQFF.

The chain carries TRBV5-5 and TRBJ2-1, with D perhaps assigned TRBD1 or TRBD2 (6 bases each). Germline V gene sequence: CDR1 SGHKS, CDR2 YYEKEE (reference sequence). The CDR3 has 16 residues. V was cut by 4 bases and J by 4 bases, with 18 bases left in between. The CDR3 DNA follows: TGTGCCAGCAGCCGGAGGGGAGACAGGACTTACAATGAGCAGTTCTTC. Translating gives CASSRRGDRTYNEQFF.

This clone was recorded a few times. The J gene is TRBJ2-1, the V gene TRBV27, with a tentative D call TRBD2 (6 bases). Germline V gene lookup returns CDR1 MNHEY and CDR2 SMNVEV (reference sequence). The CDR3 runs 14 residues. Trimming stripped 7 bases from V and 1 base from J, with 11 bases between. In DNA form, the CDR3 reads TGTGCCAGCACGGGCGGGATGTCCTACAATGAGCAGTTCTTC. Translated, it gives CASTGGMSYNEQFF.

This clone turned up a few times. The chain uses TRBV6-5 and TRBJ2-5; D is unclear. The length of the CDR3 is 14 residues. Germline V lookup: CDR1 MNHEY, CDR2 SVGAGI. Between the trimmed V and J ends, which lost 2 bases and 0 bases, there was a span of 7 bases. Written as DNA, the CDR3 is TGTGCCAGCAGTTACCAGCAGAACCAAGAGACCCAGTACTTC. Protein: CASSYQQNQETQYF.

Points on this clone: This may arise from a read error, as a much more abundant clone is one base away. V usage is TRBV28 and J usage is TRBJ1-2; D is perhaps TRBD1 (5 bases). V was cut by 6 bases and J by 7 bases, with 15 bases left in between. This CDR3 comprises 13 residues. Germline assignment: CDR1 MDHEN and CDR2 SYDVKM. The CDR3 sequence: CASSVLGGGGYTF. Written as DNA, the CDR3 is TGTGCCAGCAGCGTACTGGGTGGGGGTGGCTACACCTTC.

J is TRBJ1-4 and V is TRBV5-1, with D unresolved. Germline CDR1 and CDR2: SGHRS and YFSETQ. V shed 5 bases and J shed 10 bases, with 18 bases lying between them. The CDR3 contains 14 residues. Here the CDR3 reads CASRSGVGSVKLFF. The CDR3 bases are TGCGCCAGCAGGTCCGGGGTAGGGAGTGTAAAACTGTTTTTT.

This clone has more than one count but fewer than ten. The V call is TRBV5-1, the J call TRBJ1-2; the match to TRBD1 covers 7 bases. The CDR3 contains 14 residues. V was clipped by 4 bases and J by 6 bases; unmatched bases: 9. Per the germline V gene, CDR1 is SGHRS and CDR2 is YFSETQ. The CDR3 loop reads CASSLRQGGHGYTF. For the CDR3, the DNA is TGCGCCAGCAGCCTTAGACAGGGAGGACATGGCTACACCTTC.

This chain connects TRBV5-1 to TRBJ2-7; perhaps TRBD1 as D (6 bases). V gave up 0 bases and J gave up 2 bases, with 15 bases separating them. This CDR3 comprises 16 residues. In germline, CDR1 is SGHRS, CDR2 YFSETQ. CDR3 sequence reads: CASSLGAGVDPYEQYF. CDR3 in DNA: TGCGCCAGCAGCTTGGGGGCAGGGGTGGACCCCTACGAGCAGTACTTC.

The V gene is TRBV5-6, the J gene TRBJ1-2, with no clear D. CDR1 SGHDT and CDR2 YYEEEE come from the germline V gene. This CDR3 region has 18 residues. V dropped 3 bases and J dropped 4 bases, with 25 bases sitting between them. CDR3 nucleotides: TGTGCCAGCAGCTCAACTAGACTTTCTGCCACCTCCACCTATGGCTACACCTTC. Its protein is CASSSTRLSATSTYGYTF.

V and J are TRBV10-2 and TRBJ2-7; 9 bases align to TRBD1. The ends lost 6 bases at V and 6 bases at J; junction bases unmatched: 3. CDR1 and CDR2 (germline): WSHSY, SAAADI. There are 12 residues in the CDR3. Here the CDR3 reads CASSATGGEQYF. The CDR3, as DNA: TGCGCCAGCAGCGCGACAGGGGGCGAGCAGTACTTC.

The gene calls are TRBV5-1 and TRBJ1-5; a weak D match, TRBD1 (6 bases). CDR1 is SGHRS, CDR2 YFSETQ, per germline. V dropped 0 bases and J dropped 4 bases, with 11 bases sitting between them. The CDR3 length is 15 residues. The CDR3 protein is CASSLEGGLNQPQHF. CDR3 coding DNA: TGCGCCAGCAGCTTGGAGGGGGGGCTTAATCAGCCCCAGCATTTT. The whole variable domain, remainder taken from reference TRBV5-1 and TRBJ1-5, is KAGVTQTPRYLIKTRGQQVTLSCSPISGHRSVSWYQQTPGQGLQFLFEYFSETQRNKGNFPGRFSGRQFSNSRSEMNVSTLELGDSALYLCASSLEGGLNQPQHFGDGTRLSIL.

The CDR3 is CASSRDRDQPQHF. The CDR3, as DNA: TGTGCCAGCAGCCGTGACAGAGATCAGCCCCAGCATTTT. V gene TRBV5-4 combines with J gene TRBJ1-5; a possible D gene is TRBD1 (5 bases). The CDR3 has 13 amino acids. From germline, CDR1 is SGHNT and CDR2 YYREEE (reference sequence). V dropped 4 bases and J dropped 5 bases, with 10 bases sitting between them.

The chain couples TRBV15 to TRBJ1-2, with 8 positions matching TRBD1. The germline V gene has CDR1 LNHNV and CDR2 YYDKDF (reference sequence). The CDR3 has 17 amino acids. Trimming took 2 bases from V and 3 from J; bases not matched to a gene: 11. DNA for the CDR3: TGTGCCACCAGCAGATCAGACCGGGACAGGATCCACTATGGCTACACCTTC. Its translation: CATSRSDRDRIHYGYTF.

The rearrangement uses TRBV28 and TRBJ1-5; a possible D gene is TRBD1 (5 bases). The CDR3 length is 14 residues. The V end was cut by 6 bases, the J end by 0 bases, with 9 bases between. Germline CDR1 and CDR2: MDHEN and SYDVKM. The CDR3 protein is CASRLGDSNQPQHF. As DNA, the CDR3 is TGTGCCAGCAGACTGGGGGATAGCAATCAGCCCCAGCATTTT.

This clone came up once. The V gene is TRBV4-2, the J gene TRBJ2-1, with 10 bases aligning to TRBD2. Looked up from germline, CDR1 is LGHNA and CDR2 is YNFKEQ. The CDR3 runs to 14 residues. With 6 bases clipped from V and 9 bases from J, the junction kept 8 bases outside the gene matches. CDR3 nucleotides: TGTGCCAGCAGTCAGCGGGAGGGCCGCCCTGAGCAGTTCTTC. It encodes CASSQREGRPEQFF.

This clone was seen just once. The chain links TRBV5-1 to TRBJ2-1; the D call may be TRBD1 or TRBD2 (5 bases each). The CDR3 contains 13 residues. The V end lost 4 bases, the J end lost 9 bases, and 14 bases lay between the germline ends. Germline V gene lookup returns CDR1 SGHRS and CDR2 YFSETQ. CDR3 protein: CASSIRDLGEQFF. Written as DNA, the CDR3 is TGCGCCAGCAGCATCCGGGACCTCGGTGAGCAGTTCTTC.

This chain connects TRBV30 to TRBJ1-5; D is perhaps TRBD1 (5 bases). Germline V CDR1 and CDR2: GTSNPN, SVGIG (reference sequence). The V and J ends lost 3 bases and 1 base respectively, with 19 bases between them. The CDR3 has 17 residues. The CDR3 coding sequence is TGTGCCTGGAGCCGTAACAGGACGCCAGGGAGCAATCAGCCCCAGCATTTT. Protein sequence: CAWSRNRTPGSNQPQHF.

The chain carries TRBV2 and TRBJ2-3, with 8 positions matching TRBD2. Per the germline V gene, CDR1 is SNHLY and CDR2 is FYNNEI. Trimming at V came to 6 bases and at J to 0 bases, leaving 5 bases not matched to a gene. CDR3 length: 15 amino acids. CDR3 DNA sequence: TGTGCCAGCAGAGATAGCGGGGTTAGCACAGATACGCAGTATTTT. This codes for CASRDSGVSTDTQYF.